These 30 T cell receptor beta chains were sequenced from one sample in a study of OX40 agonist ivuxolimab in advanced cancers. Method: immunoSEQ multiplex PCR; TCRdb's copy keeps in-frame clones and lacks some. Here the sample spans about 58,000 clones, roughly 80% being singletons. The sequencing used CD4+ or CD8+ T cells sorted from blood, collected in a trial of the OX40 agonist ivuxolimab. The receptors come from an adult with an advanced solid tumor such as melanoma, head and neck, liver or kidney cancer.

The rearrangement joins TRBV28 to TRBJ1-6; D ambiguous. The CDR3 is 14 amino acids. Germline lookup yields CDR1 MDHEN and CDR2 SYDVKM. Between the trimmed V and J ends, which lost 5 bases and 10 bases, there was a span of 15 bases. This chain's CDR3 is CASSKGRWGSPLHF. The CDR3 DNA reads as TGTGCCAGCAGTAAGGGCCGGTGGGGATCACCCCTCCACTTT.

CDR3: CAAGGYPYEQYF. The DNA of the CDR3 is TGTGCCGCGGGCGGTTACCCCTACGAGCAGTACTTC. The chain is built from TRBV28 and TRBJ2-7, with a tentative D call TRBD2 (5 bases). The V gene lost 11 bases and the J gene lost 2 bases, with 13 bases spanning the gap. This CDR3 comprises 12 residues. Germline V gene sequence: CDR1 MDHEN, CDR2 SYDVKM.

This clone has just a few counts. The chain's CDR3 is CASSPPNPGRVGYTF. For the CDR3, the DNA is TGTGCCAGCTCACCACCGAATCCCGGGCGGGTTGGCTACACCTTC. This rearrangement joins TRBV18 to TRBJ1-2, with D uncertain. V was cut by 0 bases and J by 7 bases, with 15 bases left in between. Germline CDR1 KGHSH, CDR2 LQKENI. The CDR3 length is 15 residues.

This clone was picked up one time. The chain carries TRBV2 and TRBJ1-2, with no clear D. CDR1 and CDR2 (germline): SNHLY, FYNNEI. The CDR3 has 15 amino acids. The germline V and J ends were trimmed by 4 bases and 2 bases, with 14 bases remaining between them. Here the CDR3 reads CASSAEGYANYGYTF. CDR3 in DNA: TGTGCCAGCAGTGCAGAGGGATATGCGAACTATGGCTACACCTTC.

This clone was seen a single time. J is TRBJ2-7 and V is TRBV9; the D call may be TRBD1 or TRBD2 (6 bases each). CDR1 SGDLS and CDR2 YYNGEE come from the germline V gene. CDR3 length: 14 amino acids. V was clipped by 0 bases and J by 3 bases, with 10 bases between them. DNA of the CDR3: TGTGCCAGCAGCGTAGAAAGGGGGGTCTACGAGCAGTACTTC. It yields the protein CASSVERGVYEQYF. The variable domain in full, completed from reference TRBV9 and TRBJ2-7, reads DSGVTQTPKHLITATGQRVTLRCSPRSGDLSVYWYQQSLDQGLQFLIQYYNGEERAKGNILERFSAQQFPDLHSELNLSSLELGDSALYFCASSVERGVYEQYFGPGTRLTVT.

The CDR3 protein is CASSDNYGYTF. The CDR3, as DNA: TGTGCCAGCAGCGATAACTATGGCTACACCTTC. The chain combines TRBV6-5 with TRBJ1-2; D not resolved. Trimming shortened V by 6 bases and J by 1 base, and 3 bases separated the two germline ends. The germline V gene has CDR1 MNHEY and CDR2 SVGAGI. There are 11 residues in the CDR3.

V is TRBV19 and J is TRBJ2-3; D is undetermined. V was shortened by 5 bases and J by 5 bases, with 14 bases between the two germline ends. CDR3 length: 14 residues. CDR1 is LNHDA and CDR2 is SQIVND in the germline V gene (reference sequence). The CDR3 is CASSLLGVEDTQYF. For the CDR3, the DNA is TGTGCCAGTAGTCTTCTTGGGGTTGAAGATACGCAGTATTTT.

The V and J genes are TRBV4-3 and TRBJ2-1; TRBD1 agrees at 7 bases. Trimming at V came to 0 bases and at J to 8 bases, leaving 7 bases not matched to a gene. Germline V gene data show CDR1 as LGHNA and CDR2 as YSLEER. The CDR3 is made up of 15 amino acids. CDR3 nucleotides: TGCGCCAGCAGCCAAGACAGGGGGTCAGTTTATGAGCAGTTCTTC. Its translation is CASSQDRGSVYEQFF.

This sequence joins TRBV6-6 and TRBJ2-2, with D tentatively TRBD2 (6 bases). The CDR3 is 15 residues long. The V and J ends lost 2 bases and 4 bases respectively, with 11 bases between them. The germline V gene has CDR1 MNHNY and CDR2 SVGAGI (reference sequence). The CDR3 here is CASSYIGSGTGELFF. The CDR3 DNA is TGTGCCAGCAGTTACATCGGTAGCGGCACCGGGGAGCTGTTTTTT.

The CDR3 nucleotides read TGTGCCAGCAGGTCCCTAGCGGGGGACGAGACCCAGTACTTC. Translating gives CASRSLAGDETQYF. This chain uses TRBV6-5 with TRBJ2-5, with 10 positions matching TRBD2. This CDR3 spans 14 amino acids. Per the germline V gene, CDR1 is MNHEY and CDR2 is SVGAGI. Trimming cost V 6 bases and J 5 bases; bases outside gene matches: 6.

The V gene is TRBV7-3, the J gene TRBJ2-5, with D possibly TRBD2 on 5 matching bases. The CDR3 spans 15 residues. V was shortened by 2 bases and J by 0 bases, with 10 bases between the two germline ends. Looked up from germline, CDR1 is SGHTA and CDR2 is FQGTGA. CDR3 nucleotides: TGTGCCAGCAGCTTAGGAGGCTCGTACCAAGAGACCCAGTACTTC. This translates into CASSLGGSYQETQYF.

The chain employs TRBV7-2 and TRBJ2-1; weak D call: TRBD2 (6 bases). CDR3 length: 15 residues. V lost 3 bases to trimming and J lost 0 bases, with 9 bases between them. The germline V gene encodes CDR1 SGHTA and CDR2 FQGNSA. The DNA of the CDR3 is TGTGCCAGCAGCTTGGGGGGACTCTCCTACAATGAGCAGTTCTTC. It yields the protein CASSLGGLSYNEQFF. The entire variable domain, with the rest obtained from reference TRBV7-2 and TRBJ2-1, is as follows: GAGVSQSPSNKVTEKGKDVELRCDPISGHTALYWYRQSLGQGLEFLIYFQGNSAPDKSGLPSDRFSAERTGGSVSTLTIQRTQQEDSAVYLCASSLGGLSYNEQFFGPGTRLTVL.

The chain employs TRBV10-3 and TRBJ2-1; 10 bases map to TRBD2. J lost 4 bases, V lost 2 bases, and 8 bases had no gene match. The CDR3 runs to 17 residues. The germline gives CDR1 ENHRY, CDR2 SYGVKD. CDR3 sequence reads: CAISEGQRGGEYNEQFF. The CDR3 DNA is TGTGCCATCAGTGAGGGGCAGCGGGGGGGCGAGTACAATGAGCAGTTCTTC.

The chain has TRBV10-1 and TRBJ2-1; tentative D call: TRBD1 (6 bases). Germline CDR1 and CDR2: WNHNN and SYGVQD (reference sequence). The CDR3 loop spans 13 amino acids. The V end was cut by 6 bases, the J end by 4 bases, with 10 bases between. CDR3 bases: TGCGCCAGCAGAGGACAGCAATACAATGAGCAGTTCTTC. The encoded protein is CASRGQQYNEQFF.

The chain carries TRBV7-2 and TRBJ2-7; 14 nucleotides agree with TRBD2. This CDR3 is 16 amino acids long. The V gene's germline CDR1 is SGHTA and CDR2 FQGNSA. The V segment lost 5 bases and the J segment 0 bases; nucleotides outside the gene matches: 3. The CDR3: CASSEGLAGASYEQYF. The CDR3 coding sequence is TGTGCCAGCAGCGAGGGACTAGCGGGGGCCTCCTACGAGCAGTACTTC.

The rearrangement uses TRBV9 and TRBJ2-2; no clear D. Trimming removed 0 bases from V and 6 bases from J, with 6 bases in between. CDR1 SGDLS and CDR2 YYNGEE come from the germline V gene. This CDR3 contains 13 residues. The CDR3 DNA reads as TGTGCCAGCAGCGTAGCTACGGCCGGGGAGCTGTTTTTT. Amino acids: CASSVATAGELFF.

The chain has TRBV7-3 and TRBJ2-2; 11 bases are shared with TRBD2. Germline CDR1 reads SGHTA; CDR2 reads FQGTGA. CDR3 length equals 17 residues. The V gene end was trimmed by 4 bases and the J gene end by 2 bases; junction bases not matched to a gene: 6. The CDR3 DNA reads TGTGCCAGCAGCTCACTAGCGGGGGCCGAAAACACCGGGGAGCTGTTTTTT. Translating gives CASSSLAGAENTGELFF.

The chain is built from TRBV4-2 and TRBJ2-7; 7 positions match TRBD1. Germline-derived CDR1 and CDR2 are LGHNA and YNFKEQ. Trimming took 0 bases from V and 7 from J; bases not matched to a gene: 6. The CDR3 contains 14 residues. The CDR3 reads CASSQEGTEREQYF. For the CDR3, the DNA is TGTGCCAGCAGCCAAGAGGGGACAGAGAGGGAGCAGTACTTC.

The chain combines TRBV7-5 with TRBJ2-7; the D call of TRBD1 is as the table states it, not checked on the DNA. TRBV7-5 is labeled a pseudogene. The CDR3 has 12 residues. The CDR3 sequence is CARSSRHYEQYF. The CDR3 region has the DNA TGTGCCAGAAGCTCCAGGCACTACGAGCAGTACTTC.

The chain has TRBV11-2 and TRBJ2-7; TRBD2 agrees at 11 bases. CDR1 is SGHAT and CDR2 is FQNNGV in the germline V gene. The CDR3 length is 16 residues. Trimming at V came to 5 bases and at J to 2 bases, leaving 8 bases not matched to a gene. The CDR3 DNA sequence: TGTGCCAGCAGCCGGGGCAGTAGCGGGGGGGCCTACGAGCAGTACTTC. Translation gives CASSRGSSGGAYEQYF.

This sequence joins TRBV20-1 and TRBJ2-5, with no clear D. This CDR3 spans 11 amino acids. Germline-derived CDR1 and CDR2 are DFQATT and SNEGSKA (reference sequence). The V end lost 6 bases, the J end lost 1 base, and 6 bases lay between the germline ends. CDR3 sequence: CSASPQETQYF. CDR3 in DNA: TGCAGTGCCAGCCCCCAAGAGACCCAGTACTTC.

This clone was recorded a few times. The chain has TRBV5-4 and TRBJ1-5, with 7 bases that match TRBD1. The CDR3 has 14 amino acids. In germline, CDR1 is SGHNT, CDR2 YYREEE (reference sequence). Trimming at V came to 4 bases and at J to 2 bases, leaving 3 bases not matched to a gene. Here the CDR3 reads CASSQGTGNQPQHF. For the CDR3, the DNA is TGTGCCAGCAGCCAAGGGACAGGCAATCAGCCCCAGCATTTT.

V usage is TRBV7-2 and J usage is TRBJ1-4; D perhaps matches TRBD1 (5 bases). CDR3 size: 13 residues. Germline V gene sequence: CDR1 SGHTA, CDR2 FQGNSA. V dropped 2 bases and J dropped 4 bases, with 5 bases sitting between them. Here the CDR3 reads CASSLQGNEKLFF. The DNA of the CDR3 is TGTGCCAGCAGCTTACAGGGTAATGAAAAACTGTTTTTT.

The gene calls are TRBV11-1 and TRBJ1-1, with a weak D call TRBD1 (6 bases). Germline V gives CDR1 SGHAT, CDR2 FQDESV (reference sequence). Trimming shortened V by 2 bases and J by 4 bases, and 26 bases separated the two germline ends. The CDR3 has 19 amino acids. In DNA, the CDR3 is TGTGCCAGCAGCTTAACGTCGGGGGCGGTTGTTGTGGGGTCCACTGAAGCTTTCTTT. This gives the protein CASSLTSGAVVVGSTEAFF.

This CDR3 is CASSVRQDSTLTGELFF. The CDR3 DNA is TGTGCCAGCAGCGTACGCCAAGACAGTACGCTCACCGGGGAGCTGTTTTTT. The chain carries TRBV9 and TRBJ2-2; tentatively, D is TRBD1 (5 bases). The V end lost 1 base, the J end lost 4 bases, and 17 bases lay between the germline ends. CDR1 SGDLS and CDR2 YYNGEE come from the germline V gene. The CDR3 loop spans 17 amino acids.

The V gene is TRBV5-1, the J gene TRBJ1-1; D gene ambiguous. This CDR3 comprises 14 residues. The germline gives CDR1 SGHRS, CDR2 YFSETQ. V lost 3 bases to trimming and J lost 0 bases, with 9 bases between them. CDR3 in DNA: TGCGCCAGCAGCTCACAGATGATGAACACTGAAGCTTTCTTT. It encodes CASSSQMMNTEAFF.

This clone was recorded a few times. This sequence joins TRBV7-2 and TRBJ2-1, with D possibly TRBD1 on 5 matching bases. V gave up 3 bases and J gave up 3 bases, with 15 bases separating them. The germline V gene encodes CDR1 SGHTA and CDR2 FQGNSA. This CDR3 is built from 16 residues. The CDR3 DNA follows: TGTGCCAGCAGCTTGGTAAAGACAGTCCACTACAATGAGCAGTTCTTC. Its translation is CASSLVKTVHYNEQFF. Full variable domain (rest looked up from reference TRBV7-2 and TRBJ2-1): GAGVSQSPSNKVTEKGKDVELRCDPISGHTALYWYRQSLGQGLEFLIYFQGNSAPDKSGLPSDRFSAERTGGSVSTLTIQRTQQEDSAVYLCASSLVKTVHYNEQFFGPGTRLTVL.

The CDR3, as DNA: TGCACCAGCAGCCAACGACAGGGCTATTCACCCCTCCACTTT. It translates to CTSSQRQGYSPLHF. The V call is TRBV1, the J call TRBJ1-6; the table's D call of TRBD1 was not tested on the DNA. TRBV1 is a pseudogene. This CDR3 is 14 amino acids long.

The genes are TRBV6-4 and TRBJ2-4, with TRBD1 matching 7 bases. The germline V gene encodes CDR1 MRHNA and CDR2 SNTAGT. V lost 0 bases, J lost 2 bases, and 7 bases stayed unmatched. This CDR3 region has 17 residues. In nucleotides, the CDR3 is TGTGCCAGCAGTGACTCGACAGGGTGGCGGTCCAAAAACATTCAGTACTTC. Translated: CASSDSTGWRSKNIQYF.

The chain combines TRBV18 with TRBJ2-1; possible D gene TRBD2, 6 bases. This CDR3 is 16 amino acids long. V lost 6 bases and J lost 5, with 20 bases in between. Germline CDR1 is KGHSH and CDR2 is LQKENI. The CDR3 region is CASSPSSAGSNNEQFF. CDR3 sequence (DNA): TGTGCCAGCTCCCCCTCGAGCGCGGGGTCGAACAATGAGCAGTTCTTC.